One and the same sample provided the 25 T cell receptor beta chains below, sequenced in a study of blood T cells in healthy people across ages. Combining a sample-barcoded 5' primer with a J-beta primer mix, a second PCR ran for about 6 to 11 cycles. TCRdb re-analysed the 5' RACE reads in MiXCR, keeping a single row per CDR3 protein. Of 600,000 to 900,000 distinct CDR3 sequences detected, around a quarter appear once; the ten largest clones hold 3%. The same data also contributed to another study, on T cells of mothers and their children.

The sample taken for sequencing was blood. These receptors were obtained from a boy younger than 18 in good health.

The chain uses TRBV6-2 or TRBV6-3 and TRBJ2-1; D gene unclear. The DNA end favors TRBJ2-5, so the J call may be wrong. The length of the CDR3 is 14 residues. Germline loops: CDR1 MNHEY, CDR2 SVGEGT. Here the CDR3 reads CASSYSTATQTQYF. The DNA for the CDR3 is TGTGCCAGCAGTTACTCGACGGCTACTCAGACCCAGTACTTC.

Only a few counts were recorded for this clonotype. The CDR3 nucleotides are TGTGCCAGCAGCCGAGGCAAGGGTCGTGACGAAAAACTGTTTTTT. Residues: CASSRGKGRDEKLFF. V is TRBV27 and J is TRBJ1-4; the D is unclear. The germline V and J ends were trimmed by 6 bases and 8 bases, with 19 bases remaining between them. In germline, CDR1 is MNHEY, CDR2 SMNVEV (reference sequence). The CDR3 length is 15 residues.

Points on this clonotype: The conserved phenylalanine or tryptophan is not found at the CDR3 terminus, so this likely reflects a read error. The V gene is TRBV20-1, the J gene TRBJ2-5, with 13 nucleotides matching TRBD2. V lost 7 bases to trimming and J lost 5 bases; unmatched junction nucleotides: 4. This CDR3 contains 13 residues. Germline values: CDR1 DFQATT, CDR2 SNEGSKA (reference sequence). This CDR3 is CSGTSGSSETQYL. In nucleotides, the CDR3 is TGCAGTGGGACTAGCGGGAGTTCTGAGACCCAGTACCTC.

The CDR3 DNA reads as TGTGCCAGCAGACGCCAACGAGGGACAGACCACGGCTACACCTTC. Protein sequence: CASRRQRGTDHGYTF. This chain joins TRBV6-5 and TRBJ1-2; 7 positions match TRBD1. V trimming: 6 bases; J trimming: 8 bases; junction bases outside the gene matches: 15. CDR3 size: 15 residues. In germline, CDR1 is MNHEY, CDR2 SVGAGI.

In its sample, this clonotype was seen a few times. The genes are TRBV12-3 or TRBV12-4 and TRBJ2-3; tentative D call: TRBD1 (6 bases). Between the trimmed V and J ends, which lost 5 bases and 1 base, there was a span of 16 bases. This CDR3 is built from 16 residues. The CDR3 spells CASSHSRGPGTDTQYF. CDR3 nucleotides: TGTGCCAGCAGTCACTCCAGGGGCCCGGGCACAGATACGCAGTATTTT.

This clonotype turned up a few times. V and J are TRBV29-1 and TRBJ1-3; 7 nucleotides match TRBD1. The V segment lost 4 bases and the J segment 0 bases; nucleotides outside the gene matches: 6. Germline values: CDR1 SQVTM, CDR2 ANQGSEA. There are 15 residues in the CDR3. DNA of the CDR3: TGCAGCGTTGCGACAGGGCTGACCTCTGGAAACACCATATATTTT. Residues: CSVATGLTSGNTIYF.

This clonotype was picked up a small number of times. The chain employs TRBV28 and TRBJ2-3; D might be TRBD1 (6 bases). The CDR3 is 16 amino acids. CDR1 and CDR2 (germline): MDHEN, SYDVKM. The V and J ends lost 6 bases and 3 bases respectively, with 19 bases between them. CDR3 sequence: CASSRAPQGMTDTQYF. The CDR3 DNA follows: TGTGCCAGCAGCCGCGCCCCACAGGGTATGACAGATACGCAGTATTTT.

The chain carries TRBV3-1 and TRBJ1-2; D gene uncertain. The V end was cut by 0 bases, the J end by 3 bases, with 11 bases between. Germline loops: CDR1 LGHDT, CDR2 YNNKEL (reference sequence). The CDR3 spans 15 residues. The CDR3 DNA reads as TGTGCCAGCAGCCAAGACCTGGGCAGAGACTATGGCTACACCTTC. Protein: CASSQDLGRDYGYTF.

J is TRBJ2-5 and V is TRBV5-1, with D perhaps matching TRBD2 (6 bases). Gene TRBJ2-1 matches the end of the DNA better, so the J call may be wrong. This CDR3 is 14 amino acids long. The V gene's germline CDR1 is SGHRS and CDR2 YFSETQ. CDR3 sequence: CASSLYPAGREQFF. DNA for the CDR3: TGCGCCAGCAGCTTGTACCCAGCGGGTCGGGAGCAGTTCTTC.

This clonotype was seen more than once but under ten times. The chain recombines TRBV7-2 with TRBJ1-5, with TRBD1 as a possible D gene (5 bases). The V gene's germline CDR1 is SGHTA and CDR2 FQGNSA. The length of the CDR3 is 15 residues. V was pared by 1 base and J by 3 bases, with 10 bases between. The CDR3 sequence: CASSLDGDLNQPQHF. In DNA form, the CDR3 reads TGTGCCAGCAGCTTAGACGGGGACCTCAATCAGCCCCAGCATTTT.

This clonotype was counted only a few times. The chain couples TRBV20-1 to TRBJ2-5; tentatively, D is TRBD2 (6 bases). CDR1 and CDR2 (germline): DFQATT, SNEGSKA (reference sequence). Trimming removed 3 bases at V and 1 base at J, with 12 bases between. The CDR3 has 14 amino acids. The CDR3 is CSASGGPIQETQYF. The CDR3 DNA is TGCAGTGCTAGCGGGGGACCCATCCAAGAGACCCAGTACTTC.

The V gene is TRBV20-1, the J gene TRBJ2-7, with TRBD1 matching over 8 bases. Germline CDR1 is DFQATT and CDR2 is SNEGSKA (reference sequence). The CDR3 runs to 13 residues. V shed 3 bases and J 5 bases; nucleotides not matched to a gene: 6. CDR3 coding DNA: TGCAGTGCTAGCGATCAGGGGGCCCACGAGCAGTACTTC. Translation: CSASDQGAHEQYF.

This clonotype was seen ten or more times. This chain joins TRBV7-9 and TRBJ1-2, with TRBD1 identical over 7 bases. The junction had 4 bases not matched to a gene; V was cut back by 3 bases and J by 6 bases. CDR1 and CDR2 (germline): SEHNR, FQNEAQ (reference sequence). The CDR3 is 13 residues long. CDR3 sequence: CASSLEDRHGYTF. Written as DNA, the CDR3 is TGTGCCAGCAGCTTGGAGGACAGGCATGGCTACACCTTC.

This rearrangement joins TRBV5-5 to TRBJ2-4; TRBD2 matches at 7 bases. Germline V gene sequence: CDR1 SGHKS, CDR2 YYEKEE (reference sequence). J lost 4 bases, V lost 4 bases, and 8 bases had no gene match. This CDR3 is 15 amino acids long. CDR3 in amino acids: CASSPGGRTKNIQYF. Written as DNA, the CDR3 is TGTGCCAGCAGCCCGGGGGGACGGACGAAAAACATTCAGTACTTC.

The chain couples TRBV2 to TRBJ1-1; 9 bases match TRBD1. The CDR3 is 14 amino acids. The germline V gene encodes CDR1 SNHLY and CDR2 FYNNEI. V trimming: 4 bases; J trimming: 4 bases; junction bases outside the gene matches: 4. The CDR3 sequence: CASSAGTGTTEAFF. The CDR3 region has the DNA TGTGCCAGCAGTGCCGGGACAGGGACCACTGAAGCTTTCTTT.

The V call is TRBV5-1, the J call TRBJ2-5, with D hard to call. The CDR3 is made up of 14 amino acids. The germline V gene has CDR1 SGHRS and CDR2 YFSETQ. Trimming stripped 2 bases from V and 2 bases from J, with 10 bases between. CDR3 sequence reads: CASSLSGPQETQYF. The CDR3 nucleotides read TGCGCCAGCAGCTTATCTGGGCCACAAGAGACCCAGTACTTC.

The chain combines TRBV6-5 with TRBJ2-5; 9 bases line up with TRBD1. V lost 2 bases, J lost 5 bases, and 9 bases stayed unmatched. This CDR3 is built from 16 residues. The germline V gene has CDR1 MNHEY and CDR2 SVGAGI. CDR3 nucleotide sequence: TGTGCCAGCAGTTACACAGGGACAGGGAAGGGGGAGACCCAGTACTTC. Its translation is CASSYTGTGKGETQYF.

The rearrangement joins TRBV3-1 to TRBJ1-2; TRBD1 is a possible D gene (5 bases). The germline gives CDR1 LGHDT, CDR2 YNNKEL (reference sequence). The CDR3 spans 16 residues. Trimming took off 1 base at V and 8 bases at J, with 20 bases between the two ends. The CDR3 nucleotides are TGTGCCAGCAGCCAAGGAGGGGATATACTTAAGGGAGGCTACACCTTC. It translates to CASSQGGDILKGGYTF.

This clonotype has more than one count but fewer than ten. The V gene is TRBV3-1, the J gene TRBJ2-7; weak D call: TRBD1 (6 bases). In germline, CDR1 is LGHDT, CDR2 YNNKEL (reference sequence). This CDR3 spans 13 amino acids. Trimming took off 3 bases at V and 4 bases at J, with 10 bases between the two ends. This CDR3 reads CASSHNRAYEQYF. The CDR3 nucleotides read TGTGCCAGCAGCCACAACAGGGCGTACGAGCAGTACTTC.

This clonotype was seen a few times. The chain links TRBV5-1 to TRBJ2-5; D gene unclear. The CDR3 is made up of 14 amino acids. The ends were cut back, 4 bases at V and 4 bases at J, with 14 bases in the middle. Germline CDR1 and CDR2: SGHRS and YFSETQ. The DNA of the CDR3 is TGCGCCAGCAGCCCGACGGTCATTACAGAGACCCAGTACTTC. It translates to CASSPTVITETQYF.

The rearrangement joins TRBV5-1 to TRBJ2-6; possibly TRBD2 for D (7 bases). Trimming removed 7 bases at V and 4 bases at J, with 18 bases between. Germline lookup yields CDR1 SGHRS and CDR2 YFSETQ. The CDR3 covers 16 residues. The DNA of the CDR3 is TGCGCCAGCTCGGGCGCGGGGGCCCTAGGGGCCAACGTCCTGACTTTC. This gives the protein CASSGAGALGANVLTF.

The chain carries TRBV5-1 and TRBJ2-1; no firm D call. The CDR3 has 13 residues. Between the trimmed V and J ends, which lost 0 bases and 8 bases, there was a span of 9 bases. The germline V gene has CDR1 SGHRS and CDR2 YFSETQ. CDR3 sequence (DNA): TGCGCCAGCAGCTTGGTTTCGGTAGATGAGCAGTTCTTC. Translation: CASSLVSVDEQFF.

This clonotype was found a few times. The CDR3 nucleotides are TGTGCCAGCAGCGTAAAGGGGGCAGAGACCCAGTACTTC. Amino acid sequence: CASSVKGAETQYF. This sequence joins TRBV9 and TRBJ2-5, with 7 bases matching TRBD1. CDR3 size: 13 residues. The germline V gene encodes CDR1 SGDLS and CDR2 YYNGEE. With 1 base clipped from V and 4 bases from J, the junction kept 1 base outside the gene matches.

Details on this clonotype: A much larger clonotype is one base distant, so this may be a read error. The J gene is TRBJ2-5, the V gene TRBV9, with 8 bases that match TRBD2. The J call may not be correct, given that the DNA end is closer to TRBJ2-1. The CDR3 sequence is 15 residues long. Germline V CDR1 and CDR2: SGDLS, YYNGEE. For the CDR3, the DNA is TGTGCCAGCAGCCCCGGGGGGGCCCCATGCAATGAGCAGTTCTTC. Protein product: CASSPGGAPCNEQFF.

J is TRBJ1-1 and V is TRBV29-1, with 9 bases fitting TRBD1. Germline trimming cut 6 bases from V and 5 bases from J; bases unmatched to any gene: 10. Germline V CDR1 and CDR2: SQVTM, ANQGSEA. The CDR3 length is 14 residues. CDR3: CSVYRDRAETEAFF. The CDR3 nucleotides read TGCAGCGTGTACCGGGACAGGGCGGAAACTGAAGCTTTCTTT.